The next 26 T cell receptor beta chains were all read from a single sample in a study of blood T cell repertoires in COVID-19. TCRdb keeps only in-frame clones here, not all; method: immunoSEQ multiplex PCR. The repertoire holds about 200,000 clones, with 81% as singletons. The sequencing sample was made of peripheral blood. All receptors come from a woman aged 80 or older with acute or convalescent COVID-19.

V is TRBV5-6 and J is TRBJ2-2; 7 bases map to TRBD1. Trimming took 4 bases from V and 0 from J; bases not matched to a gene: 6. The CDR3 is 16 residues long. Germline CDR1 is SGHDT and CDR2 is YYEEEE. CDR3 bases: TGTGCCAGCAGCCTCTTGACAGGGACGAACACCGGGGAGCTGTTTTTT. Translating gives CASSLLTGTNTGELFF.

The rearrangement joins TRBV2 to TRBJ2-3; 8 bases are a match to TRBD2. The length of the CDR3 is 14 residues. The V and J ends lost 4 bases and 3 bases, in that order; junction bases with no gene match: 3. Germline-derived CDR1 and CDR2 are SNHLY and FYNNEI. The CDR3 region has the DNA TGTGCCAGCAGTGTCGGGGGGGCGACAGATACGCAGTATTTT. The encoded protein is CASSVGGATDTQYF.

The chain has TRBV11-3 and TRBJ2-5, with 8 bases identical to TRBD2. V shed 4 bases and J 3 bases; nucleotides not matched to a gene: 10. CDR1 and CDR2 (germline): SGHNT, YENEEA. The CDR3 runs 16 residues. The CDR3 nucleotides read TGTGCCAGCAGCTGGGGGACTAGTGGAGCAGAAGAGACCCAGTACTTC. Residues: CASSWGTSGAEETQYF.

CDR3 sequence reads: CASSPTGLAGLDEQYF. The CDR3 bases are TGTGCCAGCAGCCCGACCGGACTAGCGGGGCTAGACGAGCAGTACTTC. V usage is TRBV5-4 and J usage is TRBJ2-7; 12 bases are a match to TRBD2. Germline trimming cut 4 bases from V and 5 bases from J; bases unmatched to any gene: 10. CDR3 length: 16 amino acids. Germline V gives CDR1 SGHNT, CDR2 YYREEE (reference sequence).

The chain couples TRBV6-5 to TRBJ2-7, with D uncertain. Trimming pared 6 bases from V and 0 bases from J, leaving 6 bases between. CDR1 and CDR2 (germline): MNHEY, SVGAGI. CDR3 size: 12 residues. CDR3 nucleotide sequence: TGTGCCAGCAGGGGCCCCTCCTACGAGCAGTACTTC. This encodes CASRGPSYEQYF.

V and J are TRBV27 and TRBJ2-7; D possibly corresponds to TRBD2 (5 bases). Deletions cut 9 bases from V and 2 bases from J, with 14 bases between. Germline V gene sequence: CDR1 MNHEY, CDR2 SMNVEV (reference sequence). The CDR3 runs to 13 residues. The CDR3 loop is CASKLLGAYEQYF. The CDR3 bases are TGTGCCAGTAAACTACTCGGGGCCTACGAGCAGTACTTC.

This sequence joins TRBV6-4 and TRBJ2-7, with D possibly matching TRBD1 (6 bases). Germline loops: CDR1 MRHNA, CDR2 SNTAGT. The CDR3 runs 18 residues. V was clipped by 1 base and J by 3 bases, with 22 bases between them. This CDR3 reads CASSDCSPSGVGDYEQYF. For the CDR3, the DNA is TGTGCCAGCAGTGACTGTTCCCCGTCAGGGGTAGGGGACTACGAGCAGTACTTC.

The chain combines TRBV5-4 with TRBJ1-2; 7 bases are a match to TRBD1. CDR1 and CDR2 (germline): SGHNT, YYREEE (reference sequence). V trimming: 3 bases; J trimming: 1 base; junction bases outside the gene matches: 6. The CDR3 consists of 15 residues. The CDR3 DNA reads as TGTGCCAGCAGCTCTAAGAGGGACAGTAACTATGGCTACACCTTC. This encodes CASSSKRDSNYGYTF.

The genes are TRBV2 and TRBJ2-1; 12 bases line up with TRBD2. V was clipped by 6 bases and J by 4 bases; unmatched bases: 4. CDR3 length equals 15 residues. Germline lookup yields CDR1 SNHLY and CDR2 FYNNEI. The CDR3: CASRYGLAGYNEQFF. As DNA, the CDR3 is TGTGCCAGCAGGTACGGACTAGCGGGGTACAATGAGCAGTTCTTC.

V and J are TRBV29-1 and TRBJ1-1, with D perhaps TRBD1 (5 bases). Trimming left V 6 bases short and J 1 base short, with 18 bases between. CDR1 SQVTM and CDR2 ANQGSEA come from the germline V gene. This CDR3 is 15 amino acids long. CDR3 amino acids: CSVAPRESRNTEAFF. Here the CDR3 DNA reads TGCAGCGTCGCACCCAGGGAATCACGGAACACTGAAGCTTTCTTT. The whole variable domain, filled in from reference TRBV29-1 and TRBJ1-1, reads SAVISQKPSRDICQRGTSLTIQCQVDSQVTMMFWYRQQPGQSLTLIATANQGSEATYESGFVIDKFPISRPNLTFSTLTVSNMSPEDSSIYLCSVAPRESRNTEAFFGQGTRLTVV.

The chain combines TRBV4-1 with TRBJ1-1, with TRBD1 as a possible D gene (6 bases). This CDR3 spans 15 amino acids. Per the germline V gene, CDR1 is MGHRA and CDR2 is YSYEKL. V dropped 3 bases and J dropped 4 bases, with 15 bases sitting between them. The CDR3 is CASSHSQIRGTEAFF. As DNA, the CDR3 is TGCGCCAGCAGCCACTCACAAATCAGGGGCACTGAAGCTTTCTTT.

The sample holds one count of this clone. This rearrangement joins TRBV7-8 to TRBJ2-1; TRBD2 matches at 7 bases. The CDR3 runs 12 residues. Germline-derived CDR1 and CDR2 are SGHVS and FQNEAQ. The V gene end was trimmed by 3 bases and the J gene end by 11 bases; junction bases not matched to a gene: 4. In DNA, the CDR3 is TGTGCCAGCAGCTTCGCGGGAGCCCAGCAGTTCTTC. Its protein product is CASSFAGAQQFF.

This clone was detected once. V and J are TRBV7-3 and TRBJ2-5, with 10 bases identical to TRBD2. The V gene end was trimmed by 6 bases and the J gene end by 2 bases; junction bases not matched to a gene: 0. CDR1 SGHTA and CDR2 FQGTGA come from the germline V gene. The CDR3 is made up of 13 amino acids. DNA for the CDR3: TGTGCCAGCAGACTAGCGGGACAAGAGACCCAGTACTTC. Translated: CASRLAGQETQYF.

The chain is built from TRBV14 and TRBJ2-5, with D perhaps TRBD1 (5 bases). The CDR3 spans 16 residues. Trimming removed 0 bases from V and 9 bases from J, with 20 bases in between. Germline values: CDR1 SGHDN, CDR2 FVKESK. The CDR3 loop is CASSQEGPRQIRAQYF. The CDR3, as DNA: TGTGCCAGCAGCCAAGAGGGTCCGCGACAGATACGGGCCCAGTACTTC.

The genes are TRBV19 and TRBJ2-2; 11 bases are shared with TRBD1. Germline V gives CDR1 LNHDA, CDR2 SQIVND (reference sequence). The CDR3 length is 13 residues. V shed 7 bases, J shed 6 bases, and the junction held 1 base outside the gene matches. This CDR3 is CASKGQGAGELFF. The CDR3 nucleotides are TGTGCCAGTAAGGGACAGGGGGCCGGGGAGCTGTTTTTT.

This sequence joins TRBV30 and TRBJ1-5; tentative D call: TRBD1 (5 bases). This CDR3 contains 13 residues. The V end lost 0 bases, the J end lost 4 bases, and 7 bases lay between the germline ends. CDR1 and CDR2 (germline): GTSNPN, SVGIG (reference sequence). In DNA form, the CDR3 reads TGTGCCTGGAGTGTGGGGCAGAATCAGCCCCAGCATTTT. It specifies CAWSVGQNQPQHF.

The rearrangement links TRBV6-4 to TRBJ1-5, with D possibly being TRBD1 (6 bases). The CDR3 contains 13 residues. Trimming cost V 6 bases and J 7 bases, with 13 bases left between them. Germline V gene sequence: CDR1 MRHNA, CDR2 SNTAGT. The CDR3 DNA reads TGTGCCAGCAGACAGGGTGACGGGCAGCCCCAGCATTTT. Protein: CASRQGDGQPQHF.

As DNA, the CDR3 is TGTGCCAGCAAGAAGACATATTCTAGCACAGATACGCAGTATTTT. It codes for CASKKTYSSTDTQYF. The V gene is TRBV6-5, the J gene TRBJ2-3; D gene unclear. Germline V gene data show CDR1 as MNHEY and CDR2 as SVGAGI. Trimming cost V 7 bases and J 0 bases, with 14 bases left between them. CDR3 length equals 15 residues.

The gene calls are TRBV7-2 and TRBJ1-6, with 11 bases identical to TRBD1. Trimming took 6 bases from V and 0 from J; bases not matched to a gene: 7. The V gene's germline CDR1 is SGHTA and CDR2 FQGNSA. The CDR3 covers 18 residues. This CDR3 is CASSWDRGSSSYNSPLHF. CDR3 sequence (DNA): TGTGCCAGCAGTTGGGACAGGGGGTCGAGCTCCTATAATTCACCCCTCCACTTT.

The table lists this clone with a count of one. The chain couples TRBV7-2 to TRBJ2-7; no firm D call. This CDR3 contains 14 residues. Trimming shortened V by 5 bases and J by 7 bases, and 18 bases separated the two germline ends. Germline CDR1 reads SGHTA; CDR2 reads FQGNSA. CDR3 nucleotide sequence: TGTGCCAGCAGCCCCCTGAGCTCTGTTTATGAGCAGTACTTC. It encodes CASSPLSSVYEQYF.

The rearrangement joins TRBV20-1 to TRBJ2-3; 7 bases are shared with TRBD1. With V trimmed by 7 bases and J by 6 bases, 4 bases remained unmatched. Germline loops: CDR1 DFQATT, CDR2 SNEGSKA (reference sequence). The CDR3 totals 11 residues. CDR3 coding DNA: TGCAGTGGGCAGACAGGGGATACGCAGTATTTT. Its protein product is CSGQTGDTQYF.

The genes are TRBV5-1 and TRBJ2-3, with D maybe TRBD2 (5 bases). CDR3 length: 12 amino acids. The ends were cut back, 3 bases at V and 6 bases at J, with 8 bases in the middle. Germline CDR1 SGHRS, CDR2 YFSETQ. CDR3 sequence (DNA): TGCGCCAGCAGCTCCCTAGCTGATACGCAGTATTTT. It yields the protein CASSSLADTQYF. The variable domain in full, completed from reference TRBV5-1 and TRBJ2-3, reads KAGVTQTPRYLIKTRGQQVTLSCSPISGHRSVSWYQQTPGQGLQFLFEYFSETQRNKGNFPGRFSGRQFSNSRSEMNVSTLELGDSALYLCASSSLADTQYFGPGTRLTVL.

The rearrangement links TRBV28 to TRBJ1-5, with D possibly TRBD1 on 6 matching bases. Trimming shortened V by 3 bases and J by 3 bases, and 9 bases separated the two germline ends. CDR3 size: 14 residues. The germline V gene has CDR1 MDHEN and CDR2 SYDVKM. CDR3 sequence: CASSFAGDNQPQHF. In nucleotides, the CDR3 is TGTGCCAGCAGTTTCGCAGGGGACAATCAGCCCCAGCATTTT.

There are a few counts of this clone. The V call is TRBV19, the J call TRBJ2-1; 8 bases align to TRBD2. CDR3 length equals 12 residues. Germline loops: CDR1 LNHDA, CDR2 SQIVND (reference sequence). V shed 5 bases, J shed 15 bases, and the junction held 9 bases outside the gene matches. The CDR3 spells CASSAQRETRFF. CDR3 coding DNA: TGTGCCAGTAGTGCACAGCGGGAGACTAGGTTCTTC. Using reference TRBV19 and TRBJ2-1 for the parts outside the CDR3, the full variable domain is DGGITQSPKYLFRKEGQNVTLSCEQNLNHDAMYWYRQDPGQGLRLIYYSQIVNDFQKGDIAEGYSVSREKKESFPLTVTSAQKNPTAFYLCASSAQRETRFFGPGTRLTVL.

The chain links TRBV6-1 to TRBJ1-5; D may be TRBD1 (5 bases). V lost 2 bases and J 2 bases, leaving 13 bases between the germline ends. The CDR3 totals 16 residues. From germline, CDR1 is MNHNS and CDR2 SASEGT. This chain's CDR3 is CASSERPMGRNQPQHF. CDR3 DNA sequence: TGTGCCAGCAGTGAACGCCCGATGGGGCGCAATCAGCCCCAGCATTTT.

The chain links TRBV5-4 to TRBJ1-3; a possible D gene is TRBD1 (5 bases). Trimming cost V 2 bases and J 6 bases, with 9 bases left between them. This CDR3 contains 13 residues. Per the germline V gene, CDR1 is SGHNT and CDR2 is YYREEE (reference sequence). CDR3 coding DNA: TGTGCCAGCAGCTTTGACAGCGAAAACACCATATATTTT. Its protein product is CASSFDSENTIYF.